The present T cell receptor (beta chain) was sequenced within a study of blood T cell repertoires in COVID-19. The V end lost 4 bases, the J end lost 7 bases, and 9 bases lay between the germline ends. CDR1 SGHRS and CDR2 YFSETQ come from the germline V gene. There are 12 residues in the CDR3. A single count supports this clone. Assay: immunoSEQ multiplex PCR; the TCRdb copy retains only in-frame clones and omits some. The table shows a few hundred thousand clones, with around nine tenths occurring only once. Sequencing was done on a sample of peripheral blood. The genes are TRBV5-1 and TRBJ2-1; tentative D call: TRBD1 (6 bases). The receptor's source is a woman aged 65 to 85 with active or convalescent COVID-19. For the CDR3, the DNA is TGCGCCAGCAGCCCTGGACAGAATGAGCAGTTCTTC. Protein product: CASSPGQNEQFF. Together with reference TRBV5-1 and TRBJ2-1, the CDR3 gives the full variable domain: KAGVTQTPRYLIKTRGQQVTLSCSPISGHRSVSWYQQTPGQGLQFLFEYFSETQRNKGNFPGRFSGRQFSNSRSEMNVSTLELGDSALYLCASSPGQNEQFFGPGTRLTVL.